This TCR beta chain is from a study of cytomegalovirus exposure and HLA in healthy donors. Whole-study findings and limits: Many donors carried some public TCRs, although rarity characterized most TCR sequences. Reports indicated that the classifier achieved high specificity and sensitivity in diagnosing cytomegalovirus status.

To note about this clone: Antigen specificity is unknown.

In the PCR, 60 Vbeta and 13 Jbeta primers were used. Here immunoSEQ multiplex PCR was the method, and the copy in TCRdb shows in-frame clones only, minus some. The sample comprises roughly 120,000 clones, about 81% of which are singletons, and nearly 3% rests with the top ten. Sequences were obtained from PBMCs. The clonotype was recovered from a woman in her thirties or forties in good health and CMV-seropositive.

The DNA for the CDR3 is TGCGCCAGCAGCTTGGAGCAGGCTAATTCACCCCTCCACTTT. It is translated as CASSLEQANSPLHF. The chain is built from TRBV5-1 and TRBJ1-6; no clear D. V was shortened by 0 bases and J by 6 bases, with 7 bases between the two germline ends. The CDR3 is made up of 14 amino acids. The germline V gene encodes CDR1 SGHRS and CDR2 YFSETQ.